This T cell receptor (beta chain) was sequenced for a study of blood T cell repertoires in COVID-19. The overall study: Italy, Spain and the United States were the sources of the convalescent and acute COVID-19 samples. T cells, B-cell-depleted T cells, or PBMCs supplied cDNA or gDNA.

CDR1 and CDR2 (germline): MNHNY, SVGAGI (reference sequence). CDR3 length: 15 residues. The V gene lost 4 bases and the J gene lost 0 bases, with 7 bases spanning the gap. Those enrolled in Seattle joined during active infection and were followed longitudinally afterward. Sequencing used immunoSEQ multiplex PCR; TCRdb keeps in-frame clones, though not all of them. The data contain under 400,000 clones, around nine tenths of them singletons. The sequenced sample consisted of peripheral blood. This receptor was identified in a woman between 55 and 75 years old with COVID-19, enrolled during active disease. J is TRBJ2-6 and V is TRBV6-6; D remains ambiguous. Written as DNA, the CDR3 is TGTGCCAGCAGTTCACAGTTCTCTGGGGCCAACGTCCTGACTTTC. This codes for CASSSQFSGANVLTF.